Following are 29 T cell receptor beta chains from one sample sequenced in a study of shared clonotypes between healthy human individuals. Method: immunoSEQ multiplex PCR; TCRdb's copy keeps in-frame clones and lacks some. The table has about 2.3 million clones, approximately 93% seen once. Sequences were obtained from naive CD4+ T cells from PBMCs. Subset described: CD45RA+ positively selected. The source of these receptors is a young man in good health. Some clones in this sample may be carry-over from other donors' samples.

V gene TRBV4-2 combines with J gene TRBJ2-7, with TRBD2 matching 11 bases. The CDR3 covers 19 residues. V trimming: 0 bases; J trimming: 0 bases; junction bases outside the gene matches: 10. Germline V gene data show CDR1 as LGHNA and CDR2 as YNFKEQ. The CDR3 sequence: CASSQDLTLAGGFSYEQYF. CDR3 nucleotide sequence: TGTGCCAGCAGCCAAGATCTAACCCTAGCGGGAGGCTTCTCCTACGAGCAGTACTTC.

The chain has TRBV5-4 and TRBJ2-1, with 8 bases lining up with TRBD1. The ends lost 0 bases at V and 8 bases at J; junction bases unmatched: 7. This CDR3 contains 15 residues. The germline V gene encodes CDR1 SGHNT and CDR2 YYREEE (reference sequence). CDR3: CASSLGGQAGHEQFF. The CDR3 bases are TGTGCCAGCAGCTTGGGGGGACAGGCGGGCCATGAGCAGTTCTTC.

V is TRBV28 and J is TRBJ1-2, with D maybe TRBD1 (5 bases). Trimming cost V 8 bases and J 0 bases, with 13 bases left between them. The CDR3 runs to 14 residues. Germline CDR1 reads MDHEN; CDR2 reads SYDVKM. CDR3 amino acids: CASFAGGTNYGYTF. CDR3 nucleotide sequence: TGTGCCAGCTTCGCGGGGGGGACTAACTATGGCTACACCTTC.

The chain has TRBV27 and TRBJ2-7, with 10 bases identical to TRBD2. There are 14 residues in the CDR3. Germline lookup yields CDR1 MNHEY and CDR2 SMNVEV (reference sequence). Trimming removed 2 bases from V and 5 bases from J; junction bases left unmatched: 3. CDR3 in DNA: TGTGCCAGCAGTTTACGGCTAGCGGGAGACGAGCAGTACTTC. Amino acid sequence: CASSLRLAGDEQYF.

V usage is TRBV10-3 and J usage is TRBJ2-7; 10 positions match TRBD1. After removal of 9 bases from V and 6 bases from J, the junction contained 8 bases not matched to a gene. The CDR3 length is 13 residues. CDR1 and CDR2 from the germline V gene are ENHRY and SYGVKD. The chain's CDR3 is CAIRQGASFEQYF. The CDR3 DNA sequence: TGTGCCATTAGACAGGGGGCCTCTTTCGAGCAGTACTTC.

The CDR3, as DNA: TGTGCCAGCAGCCAAGATTCCATAGGAAGCACAGATACGCAGTATTTT. Protein: CASSQDSIGSTDTQYF. The chain links TRBV4-2 to TRBJ2-3; D not certain. Per germline, CDR1 LGHNA and CDR2 YNFKEQ. V gave up 0 bases and J gave up 0 bases, with 10 bases separating them. This CDR3 contains 16 residues.

This clone was counted once. The chain employs TRBV2 and TRBJ2-3; 9 bases are shared with TRBD1. The germline V gene encodes CDR1 SNHLY and CDR2 FYNNEI. The CDR3 is 12 residues long. V was pared by 2 bases and J by 10 bases, with 1 base of the junction left unmatched. The CDR3 is CASSERTGAQYF. Written as DNA, the CDR3 is TGTGCCAGCAGTGAACGGACAGGGGCGCAGTATTTT. The whole variable domain, filled in from reference TRBV2 and TRBJ2-3, reads EPEVTQTPSHQVTQMGQEVILRCVPISNHLYFYWYRQILGQKVEFLVSFYNNEISEKSEIFDDQFSVERPDGSNFTLKIRSTKLEDSAMYFCASSERTGAQYFGPGTRLTVL.

The chain has TRBV6-5 and TRBJ1-6; D gene uncertain. The CDR3 loop spans 14 amino acids. Germline-derived CDR1 and CDR2 are MNHEY and SVGAGI. V was trimmed by 6 bases and J by 7 bases, leaving 13 bases between them. The CDR3: CASSPAYGNSPLHF. CDR3 sequence (DNA): TGTGCCAGCAGCCCGGCCTATGGGAATTCACCCCTCCACTTT.

The chain employs TRBV7-3 and TRBJ2-3; D not certain. The germline V gene encodes CDR1 SGHTA and CDR2 FQGTGA. Trimming took off 3 bases at V and 2 bases at J, with 6 bases between the two ends. This CDR3 is 13 amino acids long. The CDR3 reads CASSLENTDTQYF. The CDR3 DNA follows: TGTGCCAGCAGCTTGGAGAACACAGATACGCAGTATTTT.

The V call is TRBV4-3, the J call TRBJ1-2; D not certain. CDR3 length: 13 residues. Germline loops: CDR1 LGHNA, CDR2 YSLEER. Trimming removed 1 base from V and 7 bases from J, with 10 bases in between. The CDR3, as DNA: TGCGCCAGCAGCCAAGTCGTTGGTCTTGGCTACACCTTC. This gives the protein CASSQVVGLGYTF.

The chain combines TRBV7-8 with TRBJ2-5; D unresolved. The CDR3 is 11 amino acids. CDR1 is SGHVS, CDR2 FQNEAQ, per germline. Deletions cut 5 bases from V and 2 bases from J, with 3 bases between. CDR3 sequence: CASSVQETQYF. The CDR3 DNA is TGTGCCAGCAGCGTACAAGAGACCCAGTACTTC.

Here the CDR3 reads CASGPTGVVTEAFF. As DNA, the CDR3 is TGTGCCAGCGGGCCTACGGGGGTCGTCACTGAAGCTTTCTTT. The V gene is TRBV6-1, the J gene TRBJ1-1, with D possibly matching TRBD1 (5 bases). V was shortened by 8 bases and J by 4 bases, with 17 bases between the two germline ends. Germline V gene sequence: CDR1 MNHNS, CDR2 SASEGT. The CDR3 sequence is 14 residues long.

This clone was counted only a few times. The V call is TRBV4-1, the J call TRBJ1-1; D gene ambiguous. The CDR3 length is 13 residues. Trimming took off 4 bases at V and 0 bases at J, with 6 bases between the two ends. CDR1 is MGHRA, CDR2 YSYEKL, per germline. The CDR3 DNA follows: TGCGCCAGCAGCCCTACAGTGAACACTGAAGCTTTCTTT. It translates to CASSPTVNTEAFF.

V usage is TRBV7-8 and J usage is TRBJ2-3; TRBD2 agrees at 12 bases. The length of the CDR3 is 19 residues. Germline CDR1 SGHVS, CDR2 FQNEAQ. V lost 5 bases and J lost 6; bases outside the gene matches: 18. The CDR3 is CASSPYLASGRARLDTQYF. The DNA of the CDR3 is TGTGCCAGCAGCCCATACCTTGCTAGCGGGAGGGCCCGACTGGATACGCAGTATTTT.

The genes are TRBV6-1 and TRBJ2-3; the D is unclear. The germline V gene has CDR1 MNHNS and CDR2 SASEGT. The CDR3 runs 16 residues. V was shortened by 1 base and J by 2 bases, with 13 bases between the two germline ends. The CDR3 region is CASSEDDTSNTDTQYF. CDR3 nucleotide sequence: TGTGCCAGCAGTGAAGATGACACCAGCAACACAGATACGCAGTATTTT.

In its sample, this clone was seen a few times. The J gene is TRBJ2-5, the V gene TRBV2, with D perhaps TRBD1 (5 bases). The CDR3 has 11 residues. The germline V gene has CDR1 SNHLY and CDR2 FYNNEI. The germline V and J ends were trimmed by 8 bases and 7 bases, with 11 bases remaining between them. CDR3 in amino acids: CASSIQGTQYF. The CDR3, as DNA: TGTGCCAGCTCAATCCAGGGGACCCAGTACTTC.

V usage is TRBV28 and J usage is TRBJ2-3; 9 positions match TRBD1. The CDR3 loop spans 16 amino acids. The germline CDR1 and CDR2 sequences are MDHEN and SYDVKM. The V and J ends lost 2 bases and 0 bases, in that order; junction bases with no gene match: 3. DNA for the CDR3: TGTGCCAGCAGTTTACTGGGACAGGGTAGCACAGATACGCAGTATTTT. Translated, it gives CASSLLGQGSTDTQYF. The variable domain in full, completed from reference TRBV28 and TRBJ2-3, reads DVKVTQSSRYLVKRTGEKVFLECVQDMDHENMFWYRQDPGLGLRLIYFSYDVKMKEKGDIPEGYSVSREKKERFSLILESASTNQTSMYLCASSLLGQGSTDTQYFGPGTRLTVL.

The chain is built from TRBV18 and TRBJ2-7; TRBD1 or TRBD2 may be the D gene (5 bases each). The germline V gene encodes CDR1 KGHSH and CDR2 LQKENI. The CDR3 covers 15 residues. Trimming removed 1 base at V and 2 bases at J, with 12 bases between. As DNA, the CDR3 is TGTGCCAGCTCACCACGCCGGGACGAGGCCTACGAGCAGTACTTC. This gives the protein CASSPRRDEAYEQYF.

V gene TRBV10-3 combines with J gene TRBJ2-3; TRBD2 matches at 12 bases. There are 15 residues in the CDR3. The germline CDR1 and CDR2 sequences are ENHRY and SYGVKD. J gave up 3 bases and V 8 bases, and 6 bases lay outside the gene matches. CDR3 sequence (DNA): TGTGCCATCGGGGGGACTAGCGGGCTTACAGATACGCAGTATTTT. It is translated as CAIGGTSGLTDTQYF.

This clone has only one observation. J is TRBJ2-7 and V is TRBV28, with TRBD2 identical over 7 bases. Germline V lookup: CDR1 MDHEN, CDR2 SYDVKM. The CDR3 is 14 amino acids. Unmatched junction bases numbered 8, after V lost 3 bases and J lost 6 bases. CDR3 sequence: CASSLGGSTGEQYF. The CDR3 nucleotides read TGTGCCAGCAGTTTGGGCGGGAGTACGGGCGAGCAGTACTTC.

The chain is built from TRBV29-1 and TRBJ1-1; D is possibly TRBD1 (6 bases). From germline, CDR1 is SQVTM and CDR2 ANQGSEA. This CDR3 region has 13 residues. V was trimmed by 5 bases and J by 5 bases, leaving 15 bases between them. CDR3 nucleotide sequence: TGCAGCGTTCAACTAGGGGGTGGGACTGAAGCTTTCTTT. Residues: CSVQLGGGTEAFF.

The J gene is TRBJ2-5, the V gene TRBV19, with D tentatively TRBD1 (6 bases). The CDR3 is 15 amino acids. The V and J ends lost 5 bases and 5 bases respectively, with 18 bases between them. Germline V gene sequence: CDR1 LNHDA, CDR2 SQIVND (reference sequence). The CDR3 bases are TGTGCCAGTAGTGATCTGGGGGCAACTCGGGAGACCCAGTACTTC. This gives the protein CASSDLGATRETQYF. The entire variable domain, with the rest obtained from reference TRBV19 and TRBJ2-5, is as follows: DGGITQSPKYLFRKEGQNVTLSCEQNLNHDAMYWYRQDPGQGLRLIYYSQIVNDFQKGDIAEGYSVSREKKESFPLTVTSAQKNPTAFYLCASSDLGATRETQYFGPGTRLLVL.

The gene calls are TRBV7-9 and TRBJ2-1, with 7 bases that match TRBD2. Germline loops: CDR1 SEHNR, CDR2 FQNEAQ (reference sequence). V shed 1 base, J shed 0 bases, and the junction held 9 bases outside the gene matches. This CDR3 comprises 18 residues. CDR3 bases: TGTGCCAGCAGCTTAGGGGCGGGCGGGAGAGTCTCCTACAATGAGCAGTTCTTC. It yields the protein CASSLGAGGRVSYNEQFF.

As to this clone: The same CDR3 also results from other DNA sequences found in this sample. This chain uses TRBV28 with TRBJ2-3, with 7 positions matching TRBD1. After removal of 8 bases from V and 1 base from J, the junction contained 0 bases not matched to a gene. The CDR3 sequence is 12 residues long. CDR1 and CDR2 from the germline V gene are MDHEN and SYDVKM. CDR3 amino acids: CASGTGTDTQYF. The CDR3 coding sequence is TGTGCCAGCGGGACAGGCACAGATACGCAGTATTTT.

This chain connects TRBV9 to TRBJ2-1; D uncertain. Trimming took off 0 bases at V and 5 bases at J, with 15 bases between the two ends. The CDR3 covers 16 residues. CDR1 SGDLS and CDR2 YYNGEE come from the germline V gene. CDR3 coding DNA: TGTGCCAGCAGCGTAGCCCCGAGTGGGCTAGACAATGAGCAGTTCTTC. Translated: CASSVAPSGLDNEQFF. The whole variable domain, filled in from reference TRBV9 and TRBJ2-1, reads DSGVTQTPKHLITATGQRVTLRCSPRSGDLSVYWYQQSLDQGLQFLIQYYNGEERAKGNILERFSAQQFPDLHSELNLSSLELGDSALYFCASSVAPSGLDNEQFFGPGTRLTVL.

The chain couples TRBV28 to TRBJ2-7, with 9 bases fitting TRBD1. CDR3 length: 16 amino acids. J was trimmed by 0 bases and V by 5 bases; bases with no gene match: 8. Germline values: CDR1 MDHEN, CDR2 SYDVKM. In DNA, the CDR3 is TGTGCCAGCAGTCCAAGGTTGGGACAGGGCTCCTACGAGCAGTACTTC. It encodes CASSPRLGQGSYEQYF. The full variable domain, rest sourced from reference TRBV28 and TRBJ2-7, is DVKVTQSSRYLVKRTGEKVFLECVQDMDHENMFWYRQDPGLGLRLIYFSYDVKMKEKGDIPEGYSVSREKKERFSLILESASTNQTSMYLCASSPRLGQGSYEQYFGPGTRLTVT.

This chain connects TRBV7-9 to TRBJ1-4, with D possibly TRBD1 on 6 matching bases. This CDR3 comprises 17 residues. V dropped 5 bases and J dropped 4 bases, with 20 bases sitting between them. Germline-derived CDR1 and CDR2 are SEHNR and FQNEAQ (reference sequence). The CDR3, as DNA: TGTGCCAGCAGCGAGGGCGTCAGGGGTGGCTATAATGAAAAACTGTTTTTT. Its protein product is CASSEGVRGGYNEKLFF.

J is TRBJ1-4 and V is TRBV7-9; D is uncertain. Germline-derived CDR1 and CDR2 are SEHNR and FQNEAQ (reference sequence). V shed 5 bases and J shed 4 bases, with 11 bases lying between them. The CDR3 runs 14 residues. The CDR3 bases are TGTGCCAGCAGCCCCCAGCGGGGTAATGAAAAACTGTTTTTT. It translates to CASSPQRGNEKLFF. Full variable domain (rest looked up from reference TRBV7-9 and TRBJ1-4): DTGVSQNPRHKITKRGQNVTFRCDPISEHNRLYWYRQTLGQGPEFLTYFQNEAQLEKSRLLSDRFSAERPKGSFSTLEIQRTEQGDSAMYLCASSPQRGNEKLFFGSGTQLSVL.

Only one count was recorded for this clone. The genes are TRBV15 and TRBJ2-7; 10 bases match TRBD2. This CDR3 comprises 15 residues. Germline lookup yields CDR1 LNHNV and CDR2 YYDKDF (reference sequence). Losses at the gene ends were 0 bases for V and 7 bases for J; bases not matched to a gene: 6. The CDR3 nucleotides are TGTGCCACCAGCAGAGACCTAGCGGGAGCTGGGGAGCAGTACTTC. Protein: CATSRDLAGAGEQYF.